This entry concerns a single TCR beta chain. Trimming shortened V by 4 bases and J by 0 bases, and 14 bases separated the two germline ends. Germline CDR1 SGDLS, CDR2 YYNGEE. There are 15 residues in the CDR3. The sample belongs to a study of response to subunit inactivated influenza vaccine. TCRdb reprocessed the RT-PCR reads via MiXCR and lists one record per CDR3 protein. The repertoire holds hundreds of thousands of distinct CDR3 sequences, with less than 20% as singletons. V and J are TRBV9 and TRBJ2-7; maybe TRBD2 (5 bases). This sequence was found in a man aged 50-60 years who received an inactivated influenza vaccine. The source material was PBMCs from blood, sampled less than 13 days after vaccination. In nucleotides, the CDR3 is TGTGCCAGCAGCAAGGACTTAGCCCCCTCCTACGAGCAGTACTTC. It is translated as CASSKDLAPSYEQYF.